This paragraph covers one TCR beta chain sequence. What it recognizes is unknown. This specimen comes from a study of cytomegalovirus exposure and HLA in healthy donors. In the study overall: A preliminary data release comprised around 85 million unique TCRs obtained from HLA-typed donors. Notes on the study in general: Most of the TCR beta V segments (in an earlier analysis) were productive either about 87% or about 30% of the time.

The CDR3 contains 13 residues. The germline V and J ends were trimmed by 6 bases and 5 bases, with 13 bases remaining between them. Germline V CDR1 and CDR2: MNHNS, SASEGT. PCR primers comprised 60 Vbeta and 13 Jbeta primers. Repertoires were generated with immunoSEQ multiplex PCR, while TCRdb's copy carries only in-frame clones and drops some. The sample lists some 150,000 clones; over 70% were seen once. This receptor was obtained from a woman in her thirties or forties in good health and CMV-seropositive. Sequencing input: PBMCs. This chain uses TRBV6-1 with TRBJ1-1; possibly TRBD1 for D (6 bases). CDR3 coding DNA: TGTGCCAGCAGGAAGGGGGGAGGGACTGAAGCTTTCTTT. Protein sequence: CASRKGGGTEAFF.